Listed below are T cell receptor beta chains from one sample, sequenced in a study of cytomegalovirus exposure and HLA in healthy donors. TCRdb's table, derived via immunoSEQ multiplex PCR, lists solely in-frame clones and lacks some. The table lists more than 85,000 clones, roughly three quarters of them singletons, with about 6.8% in the top ten. The sequencing sample was made of PBMCs. All receptors derive from a young man in good health and CMV-seropositive. Each CDR3 is given with its conserved first and last residue. D genes are given only for firm matches. The listing skips clone size in some rows; elsewhere it reads once, few, many or a size class.

V gene	D gene	J gene	clone size	CDR3 protein	CDR3 DNA
TRBV5-1	TRBD2	TRBJ2-5	NA	CASSPAGTSEYQETQYF	TGCGCCAGCAGCCCGGCCGGGACTAGTGAGTACCAAGAGACCCAGTACTTC
TRBV11-2	TRBD2	TRBJ2-5	NA	CASSSERGETQYF	TGTGCCAGCAGCTCCGAGCGGGGGGAGACCCAGTACTTC
TRBV7-8	TRBD1	TRBJ1-2	NA	CASSPGQEDNYGYTF	TGTGCCAGCAGCCCGGGACAGGAAGATAACTATGGCTACACCTTC
TRBV5-6	NA	TRBJ1-1	few	CASSFGWNTEAFF	TGTGCCAGCAGCTTCGGTTGGAACACTGAAGCTTTCTTT
TRBV10-3	NA	TRBJ1-5	NA	CASRVEGDPYSNQPQHF	TGTGCCAGCAGGGTAGAGGGGGATCCTTATAGCAATCAGCCCCAGCATTTT
TRBV10-3	NA	TRBJ2-7	NA	CAISEGTSSYEQYF	TGTGCCATCAGTGAGGGCACAAGCTCCTACGAGCAGTACTTC
TRBV7-6	NA	TRBJ2-5	NA	CASSVGGYQETQYF	TGTGCCAGCAGCGTCGGGGGTTACCAAGAGACCCAGTACTTC
TRBV25-1	NA	TRBJ2-7	NA	CATRGGGGYEQYF	TGTGCCACCAGAGGCGGGGGCGGCTACGAGCAGTACTTC
TRBV11-2	NA	TRBJ2-7	NA	CASSLDPDRGFLDEQYF	TGTGCCAGCAGCTTAGATCCTGACCGAGGTTTTCTCGACGAGCAGTACTTC
TRBV4-3	NA	TRBJ1-1	NA	CASSQDRRTTEAFF	TGCGCCAGCAGCCAAGATCGCAGGACAACTGAAGCTTTCTTT
TRBV19	NA	TRBJ2-5	NA	CASKTGDSLKETQYF	TGTGCCAGTAAAACCGGGGACTCCCTGAAAGAGACCCAGTACTTC
TRBV6-1	TRBD1	TRBJ1-5	NA	CASSHTGVGNQPQHF	TGTGCCAGCAGTCATACAGGGGTGGGCAATCAGCCCCAGCATTTT
TRBV7-2	NA	TRBJ2-5	NA	CASSPRLPPEETQYF	TGTGCCAGCAGCCCAAGACTACCCCCGGAGGAGACCCAGTACTTC
TRBV7-9	NA	TRBJ2-7	NA	CASSSAGFSYEQYF	TGTGCCAGCAGCTCCGCGGGGTTCTCCTACGAGCAGTACTTC
TRBV7-2	TRBD1	TRBJ2-7	NA	CASRSGTGFYEQYF	TGTGCCAGCAGGTCCGGGACAGGGTTCTACGAGCAGTACTTC
TRBV7-8	NA	TRBJ2-5	once	CASSLGLLGETQYF	TGTGCCAGCAGCTTGGGACTCCTCGGAGAGACCCAGTACTTC
TRBV7-3	TRBD2	TRBJ2-5	once	CASSLGGGQETQYF	TGTGCCAGCAGCTTAGGCGGGGGTCAAGAGACCCAGTACTTC
TRBV5-1	NA	TRBJ1-4	few	CASSLDRETNEKLFF	TGCGCCAGCAGCTTGGACAGGGAAACTAATGAAAAACTGTTTTTT
TRBV7-9	NA	TRBJ1-2	NA	CASSLQDSFYTF	TGTGCCAGCAGCTTGCAGGACAGCTTCTACACCTTC
TRBV19	NA	TRBJ1-6	NA	CASRPGLYNSPLHF	TGTGCCAGTAGACCAGGACTTTATAATTCACCCCTCCACTTT
TRBV4-2	TRBD1	TRBJ1-2	NA	CASSQEYRGQGYGYTF	TGTGCCAGCAGCCAAGAGTACAGGGGGCAGGGCTATGGCTACACCTTC
TRBV7-3	NA	TRBJ1-1	NA	CASSLGRGEAFF	TGTGCCAGCAGCTTAGGTCGGGGTGAAGCTTTCTTT
TRBV6-6	TRBD2	TRBJ2-3	NA	CASSYGASGGTDTQYF	TGTGCCAGCAGTTACGGGGCTAGCGGGGGCACAGATACGCAGTATTTT
TRBV18	TRBD1	TRBJ2-1	NA	CASSPPGQGRNEQFF	TGTGCCAGCTCACCACCTGGACAGGGACGGAATGAGCAGTTCTTC
TRBV4-2	TRBD2	TRBJ2-5	NA	CASSQEFGRRGGVETQYF	TGTGCCAGCAGCCAAGAATTTGGGAGGCGGGGGGGCGTCGAGACCCAGTACTTC
TRBV5-6	NA	TRBJ2-1	NA	CASSSLTRRGLSYNEQFF	TGTGCCAGCAGCTCTTTGACGCGGCGGGGCCTCTCCTACAATGAGCAGTTCTTC
TRBV5-5	TRBD1	TRBJ1-4	NA	CASSLIPDRAGEKLFF	TGTGCCAGCAGCTTGATTCCGGACAGGGCAGGTGAAAAACTGTTTTTT
TRBV7-8	NA	TRBJ1-1	NA	CASSLGGLGGEAFF	TGTGCCAGCAGCTTAGGTGGGTTGGGAGGTGAAGCTTTCTTT
TRBV5-1	TRBD1	TRBJ2-5	once	CASNRQGQDGETQYF	TGCGCCAGCAACCGACAGGGTCAAGATGGGGAGACCCAGTACTTC
TRBV7-8	NA	TRBJ1-4	NA	CASSPTGADEKLFF	TGTGCCAGCAGTCCAACAGGAGCCGATGAAAAACTGTTTTTT
TRBV6-5	TRBD2	TRBJ2-2	NA	CASSYAGETGELFF	TGTGCCAGCTCCTATGCGGGGGAAACCGGGGAGCTGTTTTTT
TRBV19	NA	TRBJ1-4	NA	CASSEESGMGNEKLFF	TGTGCCAGTAGTGAAGAATCAGGGATGGGTAATGAAAAACTGTTTTTT